Below, 32 T cell receptor beta chains from the same sample are listed, as sequenced in a study of cytomegalovirus exposure and HLA in healthy donors (dated by TCRdb to 2016 to 2017). The library was built by means of the immunoSEQ multiplex PCR assay. The multiplex PCR relied on a mix of 60 forward primers for TCR Vbeta segments and 13 reverse primers for TCR Jbeta segments. TCRdb carries this immuneACCESS record with in-frame sequences only. Its versions omit some clonotypes, under half of them owing to an unresolved V gene in the studies checked, with the rest unexplained. A total of 150,000 to 180,000 clones appear in this sample, about 85% of them only once. The ten largest make up about 8.3% of the sample. The sample consisted of PBMCs. These receptors all come from a man aged 25-45 years in good health and CMV-seropositive.

This sequence joins TRBV5-6 and TRBJ2-3, with a tentative D call TRBD1 (6 bases). Trimming cost V 0 bases and J 2 bases, with 7 bases left between them. Germline CDR1 SGHDT, CDR2 YYEEEE. The CDR3 has 14 amino acids. CDR3 sequence: CASSLGTDTDTQYF. The DNA for the CDR3 is TGTGCCAGCAGCTTGGGGACAGACACAGATACGCAGTATTTT.

This chain connects TRBV2 to TRBJ1-4; 8 bases are a match to TRBD1. This CDR3 is 16 amino acids long. Trimming cost V 4 bases and J 7 bases; bases outside gene matches: 11. The germline CDR1 and CDR2 sequences are SNHLY and FYNNEI. CDR3 DNA sequence: TGTGCCAGCAGTGCGAGACAGGGGTGGACGGCTGAAAAACTGTTTTTT. This sequence encodes CASSARQGWTAEKLFF.

The chain is built from TRBV4-3 and TRBJ1-1, with 9 bases lining up with TRBD1. The V gene's germline CDR1 is LGHNA and CDR2 YSLEER. This CDR3 is 17 amino acids long. After removal of 1 base from V and 0 bases from J, the junction contained 6 bases not matched to a gene. CDR3 nucleotides: TGCGCCAGCAGCCAAGGACAGGGGGAATTGATGAACACTGAAGCTTTCTTT. Protein product: CASSQGQGELMNTEAFF.

V usage is TRBV10-3 and J usage is TRBJ2-7; 12 nucleotides match TRBD2. CDR3 length equals 15 residues. J was trimmed by 2 bases and V by 6 bases; bases with no gene match: 5. Germline-derived CDR1 and CDR2 are ENHRY and SYGVKD. The CDR3 DNA sequence: TGTGCCATCAGCGAGCTAGCGGGAGGGCCCTACGAGCAGTACTTC. This sequence encodes CAISELAGGPYEQYF.

The rearrangement joins TRBV7-2 to TRBJ2-3; 10 bases match TRBD2. CDR1 and CDR2 (germline): SGHTA, FQGNSA. Germline trimming cut 0 bases from V and 7 bases from J; bases unmatched to any gene: 10. The CDR3 extends over 17 amino acids. The CDR3: CASSLAASGGALNTQYF. As DNA, the CDR3 is TGTGCCAGCAGCTTAGCGGCAAGCGGGGGGGCCTTAAATACGCAGTATTTT.

This chain connects TRBV25-1 to TRBJ2-3; 11 positions agree with TRBD2. J was trimmed by 5 bases and V by 3 bases; bases with no gene match: 4. Germline loops: CDR1 MGHDK, CDR2 SYGVNS. This CDR3 is 15 amino acids long. The CDR3 region is CASSDLTSGGDTQYF. For the CDR3, the DNA is TGTGCCAGCAGTGATTTAACTAGCGGGGGAGATACGCAGTATTTT.

V gene TRBV27 combines with J gene TRBJ2-2; possibly TRBD2 for D (6 bases). The length of the CDR3 is 16 residues. V dropped 5 bases and J dropped 4 bases, with 17 bases sitting between them. Germline V CDR1 and CDR2: MNHEY, SMNVEV (reference sequence). Here the CDR3 DNA reads TGTGCCAGCAGTCCCCGGGAGACGGCAAGCACCGGGGAGCTGTTTTTT. Amino acids: CASSPRETASTGELFF.

The chain is built from TRBV7-9 and TRBJ1-2, with TRBD1 matching over 7 bases. Germline V gene sequence: CDR1 SEHNR, CDR2 FQNEAQ (reference sequence). This CDR3 is 15 amino acids long. J lost 4 bases, V lost 4 bases, and 9 bases had no gene match. CDR3 amino acids: CASSSRGTFGYGYTF. The CDR3, as DNA: TGTGCCAGCAGCTCCAGGGGGACATTTGGCTATGGCTACACCTTC.

The DNA of the CDR3 is TGTGCCAGCAGTGAAGCGCTTCATGGCGGGGGGGACAATGAGCAGTTCTTC. Translating gives CASSEALHGGGDNEQFF. The genes are TRBV2 and TRBJ2-1, with 9 bases lining up with TRBD2. The CDR3 is made up of 17 amino acids. J was trimmed by 5 bases and V by 0 bases; bases with no gene match: 8. Germline lookup yields CDR1 SNHLY and CDR2 FYNNEI.

J is TRBJ1-2 and V is TRBV5-4; D might be TRBD1 (6 bases). CDR3 length: 14 amino acids. Germline CDR1 SGHNT, CDR2 YYREEE (reference sequence). V lost 1 base, J lost 2 bases, and 9 bases lay in between. The CDR3 DNA follows: TGTGCCAGCAGCTTGCAGGGGCTAAACTATGGCTACACCTTC. Its translation is CASSLQGLNYGYTF.

The CDR3 DNA is TGTGCCAGCAGCCTCCGGGACAGGGGGGTTGGGCAGTTCTTC. Its translation is CASSLRDRGVGQFF. The V call is TRBV7-9, the J call TRBJ2-1; 11 bases fit TRBD1. Losses at the gene ends were 5 bases for V and 12 bases for J; bases not matched to a gene: 9. CDR1 and CDR2 from the germline V gene are SEHNR and FQNEAQ (reference sequence). The CDR3 loop spans 14 amino acids.

The chain is built from TRBV29-1 and TRBJ2-5; D remains unclear. The V and J ends lost 6 bases and 3 bases respectively, with 8 bases between them. The CDR3 spans 11 residues. Germline V lookup: CDR1 SQVTM, CDR2 ANQGSEA. Written as DNA, the CDR3 is TGCAGCGTCTATTCGGAAGAGACCCAGTACTTC. Translation: CSVYSEETQYF.

In nucleotides, the CDR3 is TGTGCCAGCAGCCACCAACAGGGGGCTGTCTATGGCTACACCTTC. Residues: CASSHQQGAVYGYTF. The chain has TRBV5-6 and TRBJ1-2; TRBD1 matches 9 bases. Trimming cost V 4 bases and J 4 bases; bases outside gene matches: 8. This CDR3 has 15 residues. Germline CDR1 is SGHDT and CDR2 is YYEEEE. Using reference TRBV5-6 and TRBJ1-2 for the parts outside the CDR3, the full variable domain is DAGVTQSPTHLIKTRGQQVTLRCSPKSGHDTVSWYQQALGQGPQFIFQYYEEEERQRGNFPDRFSGHQFPNYSSELNVNALLLGDSALYLCASSHQQGAVYGYTFGSGTRLTVV.

This clone occurred a few times. A read error may account for a junction end that differs from germline. In DNA, the CDR3 is TGTTCCAGCAGCTGGGCGACTGAAGCTTTCTTT. It encodes CSSSWATEAFF. The chain is built from TRBV7-9 and TRBJ1-1; D gene unclear. CDR1 and CDR2 (germline): SEHNR, FQNEAQ (reference sequence). This CDR3 spans 11 amino acids.

The V and J genes are TRBV4-2 and TRBJ2-5, with TRBD2 identical over 8 bases. After removal of 1 base from V and 5 bases from J, the junction contained 6 bases not matched to a gene. The length of the CDR3 is 15 residues. The V gene's germline CDR1 is LGHNA and CDR2 YNFKEQ. CDR3 bases: TGTGCCAGCAGCCAAGGGGCGGGGGGCGCTGAGACCCAGTACTTC. This sequence encodes CASSQGAGGAETQYF.

Details on this clone: This specimen includes other DNA sequences encoding the same CDR3. CDR3: CASSLDRNYGYTF. The CDR3 bases are TGTGCCAGCAGTTTGGACAGGAACTATGGCTACACCTTC. This rearrangement joins TRBV27 to TRBJ1-2, with TRBD1 matching 7 bases. The V gene's germline CDR1 is MNHEY and CDR2 SMNVEV (reference sequence). V was pared by 3 bases and J by 2 bases, with 0 bases of the junction left unmatched. The CDR3 extends over 13 amino acids.

The chain recombines TRBV10-1 with TRBJ2-1; D might be TRBD2 (5 bases). The CDR3 extends over 12 amino acids. The germline gives CDR1 WNHNN, CDR2 SYGVQD (reference sequence). V was clipped by 6 bases and J by 9 bases, with 12 bases between them. CDR3 amino acids: CASSRSGLEQFF. For the CDR3, the DNA is TGCGCCAGCAGCCGCTCCGGACTTGAGCAGTTCTTC.

The chain is built from TRBV23-1 and TRBJ1-2; tentative D call: TRBD1 (5 bases). TRBV23-1 is filed as an ORF, its function uncertain. The germline V and J ends were trimmed by 0 bases and 8 bases, with 13 bases remaining between them. CDR3 length equals 14 residues. CDR3 sequence (DNA): TGCGCCAGCAGTCAATCGTGGCCCGGGGGAGGCTACACCTTC. It encodes CASSQSWPGGGYTF.

The chain combines TRBV2 with TRBJ2-7, with 7 bases lining up with TRBD1. CDR3 length: 16 residues. V shed 1 base and J 2 bases; nucleotides not matched to a gene: 8. The germline CDR1 and CDR2 sequences are SNHLY and FYNNEI. The CDR3 loop reads CASSEDARQGTYEQYF. The CDR3 coding sequence is TGTGCCAGCAGTGAAGATGCGAGACAGGGAACCTACGAGCAGTACTTC.

The chain combines TRBV27 with TRBJ2-3; 8 bases align to TRBD1. This CDR3 has 15 amino acids. Germline trimming cut 6 bases from V and 2 bases from J; bases unmatched to any gene: 7. CDR1 MNHEY and CDR2 SMNVEV come from the germline V gene (reference sequence). Here the CDR3 DNA reads TGTGCCAGCAGGGGCCGGGACAGGCTCACAGATACGCAGTATTTT. It codes for CASRGRDRLTDTQYF.

The chain uses TRBV30 and TRBJ1-6, with 9 bases that match TRBD1. With V trimmed by 8 bases and J by 7 bases, 6 bases remained unmatched. Germline-derived CDR1 and CDR2 are GTSNPN and SVGIG (reference sequence). This CDR3 is built from 13 residues. This CDR3 reads CAIGQGSNSPLHF. CDR3 DNA sequence: TGTGCCATAGGACAGGGGTCCAATTCACCCCTCCACTTT.

The rearrangement uses TRBV27 and TRBJ2-1, with 8 positions matching TRBD2. Per germline, CDR1 MNHEY and CDR2 SMNVEV (reference sequence). J gave up 4 bases and V 2 bases, and 19 bases lay outside the gene matches. The CDR3 loop spans 20 amino acids. CDR3 protein: CASSLVGIRTGTRGYNEQFF. CDR3 sequence (DNA): TGTGCCAGCAGTTTAGTTGGAATTAGAACCGGGACTAGGGGATACAATGAGCAGTTCTTC.

This clone was found a few times. The chain has TRBV20-1 and TRBJ2-7; the match to TRBD2 covers 9 bases. V was pared by 6 bases and J by 6 bases, with 3 bases of the junction left unmatched. Germline V gives CDR1 DFQATT, CDR2 SNEGSKA (reference sequence). This CDR3 is built from 11 residues. CDR3 in DNA: TGCAGTGCGCCGACTAGCGGCGAGCAGTACTTC. Translated, it gives CSAPTSGEQYF.

The chain links TRBV6-5 to TRBJ2-7; 9 bases align to TRBD1. There are 15 residues in the CDR3. The V and J ends lost 0 bases and 3 bases, in that order; junction bases with no gene match: 3. CDR1 is MNHEY and CDR2 is SVGAGI in the germline V gene. The DNA of the CDR3 is TGTGCCAGCAGTTACTCCGGGACAGGGAACTACGAGCAGTACTTC. It yields the protein CASSYSGTGNYEQYF.

This chain connects TRBV9 to TRBJ1-3; D remains unclear. V was trimmed by 4 bases and J by 3 bases, leaving 11 bases between them. This CDR3 has 14 amino acids. The germline CDR1 and CDR2 sequences are SGDLS and YYNGEE. CDR3 residues: CASSPGRFGNTIYF. CDR3 bases: TGTGCCAGCAGCCCCGGGAGGTTTGGAAACACCATATATTTT.

The chain carries TRBV6-1 and TRBJ1-5, with D unclear. This CDR3 spans 14 amino acids. Germline V CDR1 and CDR2: MNHNS, SASEGT. Trimming removed 4 bases from V and 5 bases from J, with 12 bases in between. This CDR3 reads CASSASSVYQPQHF. CDR3 nucleotides: TGTGCCAGCAGTGCATCATCAGTTTATCAGCCCCAGCATTTT.

CDR3 DNA: TGTGCCAGCTCACCGACCGGGACTAGCGGTACAGATACGCAGTATTTT. Translation: CASSPTGTSGTDTQYF. The gene calls are TRBV18 and TRBJ2-3; 11 positions agree with TRBD2. Trimming took 3 bases from V and 3 from J; bases not matched to a gene: 5. The CDR3 has 16 residues. CDR1 and CDR2 (germline): KGHSH, LQKENI.

The chain has TRBV5-1 and TRBJ2-7; D possibly corresponds to TRBD1 (6 bases). This CDR3 region has 17 residues. Trimming pared 4 bases from V and 3 bases from J, leaving 23 bases between. Per germline, CDR1 SGHRS and CDR2 YFSETQ. The CDR3 region has the DNA TGCGCCAGCAGCCCCGAGGCCCCCTCTTCAGGGGACTACGAGCAGTACTTC. Amino acid sequence: CASSPEAPSSGDYEQYF.

The gene calls are TRBV5-8 and TRBJ2-7; 9 nucleotides line up with TRBD1. CDR1 and CDR2 from the germline V gene are SGHTS and YDEGEE. This CDR3 spans 15 amino acids. The V segment lost 4 bases and the J segment 0 bases; nucleotides outside the gene matches: 5. The CDR3 DNA sequence: TGTGCCAGCAGCCCCGGGACAGGGAGCTCCTACGAGCAGTACTTC. Its translation is CASSPGTGSSYEQYF.

The chain employs TRBV11-2 and TRBJ2-1, with TRBD2 matching over 12 bases. CDR3 size: 15 residues. Germline CDR1 is SGHAT and CDR2 is FQNNGV. The trim removed 6 bases at V and 9 bases at J, leaving 9 bases unmatched. As DNA, the CDR3 is TGTGCCAGCAGACCTAGGACTAGCGGGACGGGTGAGCAGTTCTTC. Amino acid sequence: CASRPRTSGTGEQFF. Drawing the rest from reference TRBV11-2 and TRBJ2-1, the complete variable domain is EAGVAQSPRYKIIEKRQSVAFWCNPISGHATLYWYQQILGQGPKLLIQFQNNGVVDDSQLPKDRFSAERLKGVDSTLKIQPAKLEDSAVYLCASRPRTSGTGEQFFGPGTRLTVL.

This clone was recorded a few times. The chain recombines TRBV6-4 with TRBJ2-1; tentatively, D is TRBD2 (6 bases). Germline V gene sequence: CDR1 MRHNA, CDR2 SNTAGT. The CDR3 extends over 15 amino acids. Trimming removed 8 bases at V and 8 bases at J, with 22 bases between. The CDR3 is CASARDGRSFDEQFF. In nucleotides, the CDR3 is TGTGCCAGCGCCCGTGACGGGAGAAGTTTTGATGAGCAGTTCTTC.

The chain joins TRBV11-1 to TRBJ2-1, with 9 positions matching TRBD2. The V gene's germline CDR1 is SGHAT and CDR2 FQDESV (reference sequence). The length of the CDR3 is 16 residues. V lost 1 base, J lost 6 bases, and 7 bases stayed unmatched. This chain's CDR3 is CASSLGELAGINEQFF. The CDR3 DNA is TGTGCCAGCAGCTTAGGAGAGCTAGCGGGAATCAATGAGCAGTTCTTC. Complete variable domain (other parts from reference TRBV11-1 and TRBJ2-1): EAEVAQSPRYKITEKSQAVAFWCDPISGHATLYWYRQILGQGPELLVQFQDESVVDDSQLPKDRFSAERLKGVDSTLKIQPAELGDSAMYLCASSLGELAGINEQFFGPGTRLTVL.